Following are 18 T cell receptor beta chains from one sample sequenced in a study of CD8+ T cells in alopecia areata. Extraction and reverse transcription of RNA yielded cDNA as the sequencing template. Generated by immunoSEQ multiplex PCR, the TCRdb table keeps only in-frame clones and is missing some. The sample includes 150,000 or so clones, 85% to 90% of them seen just once. This specimen was CD8+ T cells sorted from blood, taken at week 0. These receptors originate from a human donor with alopecia areata.

The V gene is TRBV9, the J gene TRBJ2-5; TRBD2 aligns across 8 bases. The CDR3 consists of 16 residues. Germline V gene lookup returns CDR1 SGDLS and CDR2 YYNGEE. Trimming took 0 bases from V and 5 from J; bases not matched to a gene: 9. CDR3 nucleotides: TGTGCCAGCAGCGTAGGACCCGGACTAGCTAGTGAGACCCAGTACTTC. Its protein is CASSVGPGLASETQYF. Together with reference TRBV9 and TRBJ2-5, the CDR3 gives the full variable domain: DSGVTQTPKHLITATGQRVTLRCSPRSGDLSVYWYQQSLDQGLQFLIQYYNGEERAKGNILERFSAQQFPDLHSELNLSSLELGDSALYFCASSVGPGLASETQYFGPGTRLLVL.

V and J are TRBV5-4 and TRBJ1-1; D uncertain. V was shortened by 4 bases and J by 4 bases, with 11 bases between the two germline ends. CDR3 size: 13 residues. In germline, CDR1 is SGHNT, CDR2 YYREEE (reference sequence). The CDR3 is CASSSDPGTEAFF. In nucleotides, the CDR3 is TGTGCCAGCAGCAGCGACCCGGGCACTGAAGCTTTCTTT.

This clone showed up just once. This chain connects TRBV27 to TRBJ1-1, with D possibly matching TRBD1 (5 bases). Germline V gene sequence: CDR1 MNHEY, CDR2 SMNVEV (reference sequence). CDR3 length: 15 amino acids. Trimming cost V 0 bases and J 1 base, with 9 bases left between them. CDR3 sequence: CASSLSGGSNTEAFF. The DNA of the CDR3 is TGTGCCAGCAGTTTATCGGGGGGTTCGAACACTGAAGCTTTCTTT.

The chain combines TRBV7-8 with TRBJ1-1; the D is unclear. The CDR3 is 14 amino acids. Germline V lookup: CDR1 SGHVS, CDR2 FQNEAQ. The V and J ends lost 1 base and 1 base respectively, with 7 bases between them. The CDR3: CASSLGGRNTEAFF. In DNA, the CDR3 is TGTGCCAGCAGCTTAGGAGGGAGGAACACTGAAGCTTTCTTT.

The rearrangement joins TRBV27 to TRBJ2-2; TRBD1 agrees at 7 bases. J gave up 5 bases and V 4 bases, and 4 bases lay outside the gene matches. Germline V gene lookup returns CDR1 MNHEY and CDR2 SMNVEV (reference sequence). This CDR3 is 14 amino acids long. CDR3 region: CASSYRGRTGELFF. Here the CDR3 DNA reads TGTGCCAGCAGTTACAGGGGTAGGACCGGGGAGCTGTTTTTT.

This clone is a singleton in its sample. The genes are TRBV2 and TRBJ2-3; TRBD2 aligns across 10 bases. This CDR3 is built from 17 residues. Germline V CDR1 and CDR2: SNHLY, FYNNEI. V was clipped by 1 base and J by 2 bases; unmatched bases: 6. In nucleotides, the CDR3 is TGTGCCAGCAGTGAAGGTCTAGCGGGGGCATCCACAGATACGCAGTATTTT. This encodes CASSEGLAGASTDTQYF.

The chain has TRBV5-1 and TRBJ2-5; D is undetermined. This CDR3 has 12 amino acids. The ends were cut back, 0 bases at V and 5 bases at J, with 5 bases in the middle. The germline gives CDR1 SGHRS, CDR2 YFSETQ. The CDR3 protein is CASSLVWETQYF. Here the CDR3 DNA reads TGCGCCAGCAGCTTGGTGTGGGAGACCCAGTACTTC.

The chain recombines TRBV7-9 with TRBJ1-5, with 7 bases that match TRBD1. Trimming removed 5 bases from V and 3 bases from J; junction bases left unmatched: 10. This CDR3 is built from 16 residues. The germline gives CDR1 SEHNR, CDR2 FQNEAQ (reference sequence). Here the CDR3 DNA reads TGTGCCAGCAGCCGCGGACAGGACCTCTTCAATCAGCCCCAGCATTTT. This encodes CASSRGQDLFNQPQHF.

The CDR3 DNA follows: TGCAGCGTTGTACTAGCGGGGTTCTACGAGCAGTACTTC. It is translated as CSVVLAGFYEQYF. The chain combines TRBV29-1 with TRBJ2-5, with TRBD2 matching over 10 bases. TRBJ2-7 explains the end of the DNA better; the J call may be wrong. CDR1 is SQVTM and CDR2 is ANQGSEA in the germline V gene. The CDR3 sequence is 13 residues long.

This clone was seen once. The germline gene is not matched at one end of the junction; a read error may be the cause. The chain carries TRBV7-7 and TRBJ2-7; a weak D match, TRBD2 (6 bases). This CDR3 contains 14 residues. Germline V gives CDR1 SSHAT, CDR2 FNYEAQ (reference sequence). The CDR3 sequence is CASSLGRGPYEQYF. The CDR3, as DNA: TGTGCTAGCAGCTTGGGGCGGGGCCCCTACGAGCAGTACTTC. The whole variable domain, remainder taken from reference TRBV7-7 and TRBJ2-7, is GAGVSQSPRYKVTKRGQDVTLRCDPISSHATLYWYQQALGQGPEFLTYFNYEAQPDKSGLPSDRFSAERPEGSISTLTIQRTEQRDSAMYRCASSLGRGPYEQYFGPGTRLTVT.

The chain carries TRBV2 and TRBJ2-2; 9 nucleotides match TRBD1. The CDR3 spans 16 residues. The V segment lost 3 bases and the J segment 7 bases; nucleotides outside the gene matches: 9. The germline V gene has CDR1 SNHLY and CDR2 FYNNEI. As DNA, the CDR3 is TGTGCCAGCAGTGACTCTTTGACAGGGGGATTCGGGGAGCTGTTTTTT. Its translation: CASSDSLTGGFGELFF.

This chain's CDR3 is CASIQTLAGVDEQFF. CDR3 DNA: TGTGCCAGCATTCAGACCCTAGCGGGAGTCGATGAGCAGTTCTTC. The chain recombines TRBV27 with TRBJ2-1; TRBD2 aligns across 10 bases. V shed 7 bases, J shed 8 bases, and the junction held 11 bases outside the gene matches. The CDR3 extends over 15 amino acids. The germline CDR1 and CDR2 sequences are MNHEY and SMNVEV (reference sequence).

A note on this clone: Other DNA sequences in this specimen translate into the identical CDR3. V gene TRBV4-1 combines with J gene TRBJ2-2, with no clear D. Germline loops: CDR1 MGHRA, CDR2 YSYEKL. The CDR3 runs to 13 residues. Trimming removed 0 bases at V and 5 bases at J, with 4 bases between. The CDR3 loop reads CASSQDLTGELFF. As DNA, the CDR3 is TGCGCCAGCAGCCAAGATTTGACCGGGGAGCTGTTTTTT.

This clone has more than one count but fewer than ten. This sample also contains other DNA sequences that code for the same CDR3. V and J are TRBV19 and TRBJ2-1; the D gene is possibly TRBD2 (6 bases). V gave up 5 bases and J gave up 3 bases, with 11 bases separating them. The germline V gene has CDR1 LNHDA and CDR2 SQIVND (reference sequence). This CDR3 region has 14 residues. CDR3 residues: CASSLGGDYNEQFF. CDR3 sequence (DNA): TGTGCCAGTAGTCTGGGGGGAGACTACAATGAGCAGTTCTTC.

The rearrangement uses TRBV5-1 and TRBJ2-7; 12 bases align to TRBD2. This CDR3 region has 15 residues. Trimming removed 0 bases from V and 3 bases from J; junction bases left unmatched: 1. The germline gives CDR1 SGHRS, CDR2 YFSETQ. CDR3 DNA: TGCGCCAGCAGCTTGGAACTAGCGGGGGGCTACGAGCAGTACTTC. It yields the protein CASSLELAGGYEQYF.

This rearrangement joins TRBV19 to TRBJ1-2; unclear D gene. The CDR3 length is 15 residues. The germline V gene encodes CDR1 LNHDA and CDR2 SQIVND (reference sequence). Trimming took 8 bases from V and 4 from J, leaving 20 bases between them. The CDR3 here is CASSTSLSIVYGYTF. CDR3 nucleotides: TGTGCCAGTTCCACCTCGCTGTCGATAGTCTATGGCTACACCTTC.

This chain joins TRBV29-1 and TRBJ2-6; D gene ambiguous. The CDR3 runs to 15 residues. The V end was cut by 4 bases, the J end by 0 bases, with 10 bases between. Germline CDR1 SQVTM, CDR2 ANQGSEA. The CDR3: CSVVGTNSGANVLTF. CDR3 DNA: TGCAGCGTTGTAGGTACTAACTCTGGGGCCAACGTCCTGACTTTC.

V gene TRBV9 combines with J gene TRBJ1-4, with 10 bases fitting TRBD1. The germline V gene encodes CDR1 SGDLS and CDR2 YYNGEE. This CDR3 spans 15 amino acids. Losses at the gene ends were 3 bases for V and 8 bases for J; bases not matched to a gene: 7. CDR3 nucleotides: TGTGCCAGCAGCGGAACCGGGACAGGGGTAGAAAAACTGTTTTTT. This sequence encodes CASSGTGTGVEKLFF.